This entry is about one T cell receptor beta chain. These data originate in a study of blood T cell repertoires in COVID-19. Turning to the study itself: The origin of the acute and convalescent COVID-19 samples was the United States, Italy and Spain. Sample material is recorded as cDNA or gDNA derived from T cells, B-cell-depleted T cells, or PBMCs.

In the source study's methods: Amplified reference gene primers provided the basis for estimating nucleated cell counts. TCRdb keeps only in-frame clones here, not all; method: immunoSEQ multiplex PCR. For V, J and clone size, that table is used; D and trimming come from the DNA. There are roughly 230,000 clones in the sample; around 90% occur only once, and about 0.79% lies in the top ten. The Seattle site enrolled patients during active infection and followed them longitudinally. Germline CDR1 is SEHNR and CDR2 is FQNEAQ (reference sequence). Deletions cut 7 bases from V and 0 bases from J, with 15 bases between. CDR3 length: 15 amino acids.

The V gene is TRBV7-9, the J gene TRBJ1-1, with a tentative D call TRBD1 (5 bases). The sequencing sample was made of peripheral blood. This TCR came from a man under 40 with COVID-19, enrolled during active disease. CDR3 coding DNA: TGTGCCAGCAACCTCGCGGGGCCCATGAACACTGAAGCTTTCTTT. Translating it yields CASNLAGPMNTEAFF.